This TCR beta chain was observed in a study of T cell responses to AZD1222 COVID-19 vaccine. Whole-study context: Investigators merged groups given second doses at roughly 4 or roughly 12 weeks.

Study-wide results and caveats: Baseline antibody screening turned up just a handful of seropositive AZD1222 recipients. An increase in Spike-specific TCR breadth and depth was observed after two AZD1222 doses. The reported proportion of spike-specific TCRs targeting unmutated variant regions was nearly half.

As for this clone: Its antigen is currently unknown.

Repertoires were generated with immunoSEQ multiplex PCR, while TCRdb's copy carries only in-frame clones and drops some. The sample has 60,000 to 65,000 clones, over 60% seen once. In germline, CDR1 is MNHEY, CDR2 SVGAGI. V lost 0 bases to trimming and J lost 0 bases, with 6 bases between them. The CDR3 extends over 16 amino acids. The sample was peripheral blood, taken on day 0 of AZD1222 vaccination. The chain uses TRBV6-5 and TRBJ1-6, with D hard to call. The sequence was obtained from an adult in good health. CDR3 nucleotide sequence: TGTGCCAGCAGTTACTCGTCGAGCTCCTATAATTCACCCCTCCACTTT. It is translated as CASSYSSSSYNSPLHF.